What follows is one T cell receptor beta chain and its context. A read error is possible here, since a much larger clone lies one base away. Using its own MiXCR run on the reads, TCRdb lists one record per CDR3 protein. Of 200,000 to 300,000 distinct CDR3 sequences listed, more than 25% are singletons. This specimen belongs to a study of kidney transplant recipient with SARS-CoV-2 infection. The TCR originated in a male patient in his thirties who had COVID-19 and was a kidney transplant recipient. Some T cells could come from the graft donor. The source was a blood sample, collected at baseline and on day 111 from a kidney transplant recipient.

As DNA, the CDR3 is TGTGCCAGCAGTTTAGTAGGGAATCGGCCCCAGCATTTT. Amino acids: CASSLVGNRPQHF. This chain uses TRBV28 with TRBJ1-5; D is ambiguous. The CDR3 runs 13 residues. Germline V CDR1 and CDR2: MDHEN, SYDVKM.